The next 8 T cell receptor beta chains were all read from a single sample in a study of T cell responses to AZD1222 COVID-19 vaccine. Measured with immunoSEQ multiplex PCR; TCRdb has only the in-frame clones, and not every one. The data show around 150,000 clones, about 92% seen once. Specimen: peripheral blood, collected 28 days after the second AZD1222 dose. All receptors come from an adult who received the AZD1222 COVID-19 vaccine.

The J gene is TRBJ1-4, the V gene TRBV25-1; D unclear. CDR1 and CDR2 (germline): MGHDK, SYGVNS. CDR3 length: 11 residues. Trimming removed 5 bases from V and 5 bases from J, with 3 bases in between. The CDR3 DNA is TGTGCCAGCAGTAGGAATGAAAAACTGTTTTTT. It yields the protein CASSRNEKLFF.

This chain uses TRBV6-5 with TRBJ1-2; the D is unclear. The CDR3 runs 15 residues. The V gene lost 4 bases and the J gene lost 4 bases, with 16 bases spanning the gap. CDR1 MNHEY and CDR2 SVGAGI come from the germline V gene. Here the CDR3 reads CASSSHPPPSYGYTF. The DNA of the CDR3 is TGTGCCAGCAGTTCCCATCCGCCACCCAGCTATGGCTACACCTTC.

The chain's CDR3 is CASSVEVNGNTIYF. For the CDR3, the DNA is TGTGCCAGCAGCGTAGAAGTAAATGGAAACACCATATATTTT. V usage is TRBV9 and J usage is TRBJ1-3; D unresolved. The V and J ends lost 0 bases and 3 bases respectively, with 7 bases between them. Germline CDR1 and CDR2: SGDLS and YYNGEE. The CDR3 length is 14 residues.

The rearrangement joins TRBV11-2 to TRBJ2-3, with unresolved D. Trimming cost V 8 bases and J 3 bases, with 12 bases left between them. CDR1 SGHAT and CDR2 FQNNGV come from the germline V gene. The CDR3 loop spans 13 amino acids. CDR3 loop: CASLLSGTDTQYF. The DNA for the CDR3 is TGTGCCAGCCTCTTGTCGGGTACAGATACGCAGTATTTT.

The rearrangement joins TRBV7-2 to TRBJ2-3, with 10 bases matching TRBD1. The germline V gene encodes CDR1 SGHTA and CDR2 FQGNSA. The CDR3 covers 16 residues. J gave up 8 bases and V 2 bases, and 10 bases lay outside the gene matches. The CDR3 bases are TGTGCCAGCAGCTTATCCAGGACAGGGGGTTTTGGTACGCAGTATTTT. This gives the protein CASSLSRTGGFGTQYF.

This chain joins TRBV7-6 and TRBJ1-2; 8 bases are shared with TRBD1. Germline CDR1 reads SGHVS; CDR2 reads FNYEAQ. V trimming: 4 bases; J trimming: 7 bases; junction bases outside the gene matches: 8. CDR3 size: 14 residues. CDR3 amino acids: CASSSYQGASGYTF. The CDR3 bases are TGTGCCAGCAGCTCCTATCAGGGGGCCTCTGGCTACACCTTC.

This clone has a handful of counts. The J gene is TRBJ1-2, the V gene TRBV5-6, with D possibly matching TRBD1 (6 bases). Germline loops: CDR1 SGHDT, CDR2 YYEEEE. CDR3 length: 13 amino acids. Trimming stripped 2 bases from V and 8 bases from J, with 13 bases between. This CDR3 is CASSLYRARGYTF. The DNA of the CDR3 is TGTGCCAGCAGCTTATACAGGGCTCGGGGCTACACCTTC.

V usage is TRBV30 and J usage is TRBJ1-2, with D uncertain. The CDR3 covers 11 residues. The V end was cut by 7 bases, the J end by 1 base, with 7 bases between. Germline values: CDR1 GTSNPN, CDR2 SVGIG (reference sequence). The chain's CDR3 is CALTFNYGYTF. CDR3 nucleotides: TGTGCCTTGACCTTTAACTATGGCTACACCTTC. Combining the CDR3 with reference TRBV30 and TRBJ1-2 gives the whole variable domain SQTIHQWPATLVQPVGSPLSLECTVEGTSNPNLYWYRQAAGRGLQLLFYSVGIGQISSEVPQNLSASRPQDRQFILSSKKLLLSDSGFYLCALTFNYGYTFGSGTRLTVV.